These T cell receptor beta chains were read from a single sample in a study of blood T cell repertoires in COVID-19. Assay used: immunoSEQ multiplex PCR; TCRdb lists only in-frame clones, some missing. Among nearly 40,000 clones listed, roughly 82% were seen once. The sequencing input was peripheral blood. These receptors all come from a man in his forties or fifties with active or convalescent COVID-19. CDR3s include the opening cysteine and the closing phenylalanine or tryptophan. D genes are given only for firm matches. Rows may omit the clone size; those that give it use once, few, many or a size class.

clone_size	v_call	d_call	j_call	cdr3_nt	cdr3_aa
.	TRBV11-2	.	TRBJ2-7	TGTGCCAGCAGCTCCACTTACGAGCAGTACTTC	CASSSTYEQYF
few	TRBV20-1	TRBD2	TRBJ2-3	TGCAGTGCTAGTGGGACTAGCGGGGGGAAAGATACGCAGTATTTT	CSASGTSGGKDTQYF
.	TRBV7-9	.	TRBJ1-2	TGTGCCAGCAGCTTAGGCGTGGTATTAGGCTACACCTTC	CASSLGVVLGYTF
once	TRBV5-1	TRBD2	TRBJ2-1	TGCGCCAGCAGCTTTGGGGGGGTTAGCTACAATGAGCAGTTCTTC	CASSFGGVSYNEQFF
.	TRBV12-5	.	TRBJ1-5	TGTGCTAGTGGTTTGGTACATAATCAGCCCCAGCATTTT	CASGLVHNQPQHF
.	TRBV5-1	TRBD1	TRBJ1-2	TGCGCCAGCACCCAACAGGGGTACAACTATGGCTACACCTTC	CASTQQGYNYGYTF
.	TRBV15	.	TRBJ1-6	TGTGCCACCAGCAGAGAGGGGGCAGGGAATAATTCACCCCTCCACTTT	CATSREGAGNNSPLHF
.	TRBV2	.	TRBJ1-5	TGTGCCAGCAGTGACCAGGGTAAACAGCCCCAGCATTTT	CASSDQGKQPQHF
.	TRBV4-2	.	TRBJ2-7	TGTGCCAGCAGCCAAGAGGCCAGGGAAGACTACGAGCAGTACTTC	CASSQEAREDYEQYF
once	TRBV6-5	TRBD1	TRBJ2-7	TGTGCCAGCAGTTACTCCCCCGGGACAGACTACGAGCAGTACTTC	CASSYSPGTDYEQYF